This T cell receptor (beta chain) came from a study of blood T cell repertoires in COVID-19. As for the study in general: Samples of COVID-19 (acute and convalescent) were obtained from the United States, Italy and Spain.

Original processing notes: Reference gene primer amplification yielded estimated nucleated cell counts. Sequencing used immunoSEQ multiplex PCR; TCRdb keeps in-frame clones, though not all of them. From that table come the V and J calls and clone size; the DNA was used to work out D and trimming. The table lists some 240,000 clones, approximately 85% of them singletons. Seattle enrolled patients during active infection and tracked them longitudinally. The sample taken for sequencing was peripheral blood. The sequence came from a woman in her 70s with COVID-19, enrolled during active disease.

DNA of the CDR3: TGCGCCAGCAGCTTGGGACAGTCCTATGGCTACACCTTC. It translates to CASSLGQSYGYTF. The chain couples TRBV5-1 to TRBJ1-2, with D perhaps matching TRBD1 (5 bases). The V gene's germline CDR1 is SGHRS and CDR2 YFSETQ. V was cut by 0 bases and J by 4 bases, with 7 bases left in between. The CDR3 spans 13 residues. The variable domain in full, with the rest retrieved from reference TRBV5-1 and TRBJ1-2, is KAGVTQTPRYLIKTRGQQVTLSCSPISGHRSVSWYQQTPGQGLQFLFEYFSETQRNKGNFPGRFSGRQFSNSRSEMNVSTLELGDSALYLCASSLGQSYGYTFGSGTRLTVV.